One sample yielded the 9 T cell receptor beta chains listed below, sequenced in a study of T cells after yellow fever vaccination. TCRdb reprocessed the 5' RACE reads via MiXCR and lists one record per CDR3 protein. The sample lists some 240,000 distinct CDR3 sequences; about 5% were seen once. The sequencing used CD4+ T cells sorted from PBMCs, collected on the day of the yellow fever booster vaccination. These TCRs come from a man aged 18 to 30 who received the YFV17D yellow fever vaccine.

The sample holds a few counts of this clonotype. The chain joins TRBV5-1 to TRBJ1-2, with TRBD1 matching over 7 bases. The CDR3 has 12 amino acids. Germline V lookup: CDR1 SGHRS, CDR2 YFSETQ. V shed 3 bases and J 6 bases; nucleotides not matched to a gene: 2. CDR3 residues: CASSSTGDGYTF. In nucleotides, the CDR3 is TGCGCCAGCAGCTCAACAGGGGATGGCTACACCTTC.

The table lists this clonotype with a few counts. This chain uses TRBV23-1 with TRBJ2-6, with TRBD1 as a possible D gene (5 bases). TRBV23-1 qualifies as an ORF whose function is uncertain. The CDR3 consists of 15 residues. V lost 4 bases, J lost 0 bases, and 7 bases lay in between. Here the CDR3 reads CASSPTVSGANVLTF. The DNA for the CDR3 is TGCGCCAGCAGTCCGACAGTCTCTGGGGCCAACGTCCTGACTTTC.

This clonotype was seen a few times. The J gene is TRBJ2-1, the V gene TRBV10-3; 12 bases agree with TRBD2. Trimming at V came to 5 bases and at J to 12 bases, leaving 8 bases not matched to a gene. The CDR3 consists of 14 residues. Per germline, CDR1 ENHRY and CDR2 SYGVKD. In DNA form, the CDR3 reads TGTGCCATCAGTTGGACTAGCGGGGACGTGGGGCAGTTCTTC. Translating gives CAISWTSGDVGQFF.

This clonotype was detected a few times. The V gene is TRBV6-2 or TRBV6-3, the J gene TRBJ2-7; 12 bases match TRBD1. This CDR3 is built from 15 residues. The V and J ends lost 6 bases and 4 bases, in that order; junction bases with no gene match: 7. Germline V CDR1 and CDR2: MNHEY, SVGEGT. CDR3 loop: CASSRLGQGAYEQYF. CDR3 bases: TGTGCCAGCAGCCGCCTGGGACAGGGGGCGTACGAGCAGTACTTC.

This clonotype was picked up a small number of times. The chain has TRBV28 and TRBJ2-3; 8 bases align to TRBD1. The V segment lost 3 bases and the J segment 0 bases; nucleotides outside the gene matches: 8. Germline values: CDR1 MDHEN, CDR2 SYDVKM. The CDR3 covers 17 residues. The CDR3 sequence: CASSLGVQGASTDTQYF. CDR3 DNA: TGTGCCAGCAGTTTGGGGGTCCAGGGGGCTAGCACAGATACGCAGTATTTT.

The genes are TRBV4-3 and TRBJ1-2, with no clear D. The length of the CDR3 is 14 residues. V dropped 4 bases and J dropped 3 bases, with 12 bases sitting between them. CDR1 is LGHNA and CDR2 is YSLEER in the germline V gene. DNA for the CDR3: TGCGCCAGCAGCCGTTCTCGAAGAGACTATGGCTACACCTTC. This translates into CASSRSRRDYGYTF.

This sequence joins TRBV18 and TRBJ1-5; the match to TRBD1 covers 9 bases. The length of the CDR3 is 15 residues. V shed 3 bases, J shed 7 bases, and the junction held 7 bases outside the gene matches. The germline V gene has CDR1 KGHSH and CDR2 LQKENI. The CDR3 region has the DNA TGTGCCAGCTCACCTGGACAGGGGAGAGGACAGCCCCAGCATTTT. Translation gives CASSPGQGRGQPQHF.

A note on this clonotype: A read error may produce the germline difference seen at one junction end. The genes are TRBV18 and TRBJ1-2; D possibly corresponds to TRBD1 (5 bases). Germline V CDR1 and CDR2: KGHSH, LQKENI. This CDR3 is 15 amino acids long. CDR3 sequence: CASSNVGAHESGFTF. The CDR3 DNA is TGTGCCAGCTCAAATGTAGGGGCGCACGAGTCCGGCTTCACCTTC.

For the CDR3, the DNA is TGCGCCAGCAGACCCGAATGGGACACTGAAGCTTTCTTT. This gives the protein CASRPEWDTEAFF. J is TRBJ1-1 and V is TRBV5-1; D ambiguous. CDR1 and CDR2 from the germline V gene are SGHRS and YFSETQ. The CDR3 consists of 13 residues. The germline V and J ends were trimmed by 5 bases and 3 bases, with 11 bases remaining between them.